What follows is one TCR beta chain and its context. The source of the sample is a study of blood T cell repertoires in COVID-19. Study-wide background: The cDNA or gDNA used as material had been derived from T cells, B-cell-depleted T cells, or PBMCs.

The length of the CDR3 is 13 residues. The V segment lost 4 bases and the J segment 6 bases; nucleotides outside the gene matches: 5. CDR1 SGHVS and CDR2 FNYEAQ come from the germline V gene. Per the original data handling: Cell counts per sample came from amplifying reference gene primers. The method was immunoSEQ multiplex PCR; TCRdb's version includes in-frame clones alone and lacks a portion of them. V and J calls and clone size are copied from that table; D and trimming were computed from the DNA. The data show approximately 90,000 clones, approximately 80% seen once. The material sequenced was peripheral blood. V gene TRBV7-6 combines with J gene TRBJ2-7; 8 bases are a match to TRBD1. This TCR derives from a man between 65 and 85 years old with acute or convalescent COVID-19. CDR3 sequence reads: CASSSRTGSEQYF. CDR3 coding DNA: TGTGCCAGCAGCTCCCGGACAGGGAGCGAGCAGTACTTC.